This T cell receptor beta chain appears in the sequencing data of a study of T-cell reconstitution after alpha-beta-depleted transplantation in children. General study findings and limits: Fresh T-cell production supplied most of the T-cell counts and diversity seen one year after transplant. Elevated TCRbeta diversity at day 60 was traced, in some patients, to surviving recipient T cells and thymic progenitors.

A note on this clonotype: The target antigen is unknown.

Unique molecular identifiers were incorporated into the prepared TCRbeta library. From the PCR reads, TCRdb called clonotypes with MiXCR, one entry per CDR3 protein. This table holds a few hundred thousand distinct CDR3 sequences, roughly 13% found once. This TCR was sampled from a male patient younger than 18 who had a stem cell transplant for acute myeloid leukemia, so the T cells may come from the graft donor. The material sequenced was PBMCs, mostly from graft donor cells, taken 360 days after TCRalphabeta/CD19-depleted stem cell transplant.

CDR3 amino acids: CSVEIGGSGYEQYF. The DNA for the CDR3 is TGCAGCGTTGAAATCGGCGGGAGCGGCTACGAGCAGTACTTC. The rearrangement uses TRBV29-1 and TRBJ2-7, with TRBD2 matching over 7 bases. The CDR3 is made up of 14 amino acids. V gave up 2 bases and J gave up 3 bases; unmatched junction bases: 7. Germline values: CDR1 SQVTM, CDR2 ANQGSEA.